This TCR beta chain was sequenced in a study of T cell changes during pregnancy in multiple sclerosis. Only in-frame clones appear in the TCRdb table, and some are missing; sequencing was by immunoSEQ multiplex PCR. The sample consists of about 52,000 clones, approximately 92% of them appearing once. CDR1 and CDR2 from the germline V gene are LNHDA and SQIVND (reference sequence). J lost 4 bases, V lost 7 bases, and 4 bases had no gene match. The length of the CDR3 is 13 residues. The clonotype comes from a female donor with multiple sclerosis, enrolled in a pregnancy study. The sequenced sample was CD4+ T cells from peripheral blood mononuclear cells, obtained in the third trimester of pregnancy. The chain carries TRBV19 and TRBJ1-5; 7 bases are a match to TRBD1. In DNA form, the CDR3 reads TGTGCCAGTAACCGGGACAGTAATCAGCCCCAGCATTTT. Protein sequence: CASNRDSNQPQHF.